One sample yielded the 25 T cell receptor beta chains listed below, sequenced in a study of OX40 agonist ivuxolimab in advanced cancers. Generated by immunoSEQ multiplex PCR, the TCRdb table keeps only in-frame clones and is missing some. The sample holds approximately 76,000 clones, around nine tenths seen once. The starting material was CD4+ or CD8+ T cells sorted from blood, obtained in a trial of the OX40 agonist ivuxolimab. These receptors were taken from an adult with an advanced solid tumor such as melanoma, head and neck, liver or kidney cancer.

This clone was seen only once. This chain uses TRBV11-3 with TRBJ2-5; TRBD2 agrees at 9 bases. The V gene end was trimmed by 4 bases and the J gene end by 5 bases; junction bases not matched to a gene: 2. CDR1 is SGHNT and CDR2 is YENEEA in the germline V gene. This CDR3 has 13 residues. The CDR3 nucleotides read TGTGCCAGCAGCTCCCTAGCGGGGGAGACCCAGTACTTC. Translated, it gives CASSSLAGETQYF.

This chain links TRBV7-6 with TRBJ2-3; 7 bases match TRBD1. J was trimmed by 2 bases and V by 7 bases; bases with no gene match: 6. Germline V lookup: CDR1 SGHVS, CDR2 FNYEAQ. The CDR3 spans 14 residues. The CDR3 reads CASTRTGPTDTQYF. CDR3 nucleotide sequence: TGTGCCAGCACCCGGACAGGCCCCACAGATACGCAGTATTTT.

The chain combines TRBV7-9 with TRBJ2-3; 7 bases are a match to TRBD2. V lost 0 bases and J lost 2; bases outside the gene matches: 11. This CDR3 region has 18 residues. The germline V gene encodes CDR1 SEHNR and CDR2 FQNEAQ (reference sequence). CDR3 bases: TGTGCCAGCAGCTTAGCCCCGCCAAAGCGGGGTTTCACAGATACGCAGTATTTT. This sequence encodes CASSLAPPKRGFTDTQYF.

The chain carries TRBV6-6 and TRBJ2-7; D remains unclear. The germline V and J ends were trimmed by 5 bases and 5 bases, with 13 bases remaining between them. There are 13 residues in the CDR3. CDR1 MNHNY and CDR2 SVGAGI come from the germline V gene (reference sequence). The CDR3 nucleotides read TGTGCCAGCAGTAGCCTAAGGTCAGACGAGCAGTACTTC. Translated: CASSSLRSDEQYF.

This sequence joins TRBV28 and TRBJ2-1, with 10 bases identical to TRBD2. There are 15 residues in the CDR3. J lost 7 bases, V lost 10 bases, and 13 bases had no gene match. CDR1 and CDR2 (germline): MDHEN, SYDVKM. The CDR3 reads CATKPAGGYNNEQFF. CDR3 coding DNA: TGTGCCACCAAGCCAGCGGGAGGGTACAATAATGAGCAGTTCTTC.

The rearrangement links TRBV30 to TRBJ1-4, with no clear D. The germline V gene encodes CDR1 GTSNPN and CDR2 SVGIG (reference sequence). The germline V and J ends were trimmed by 2 bases and 8 bases, with 12 bases remaining between them. This CDR3 contains 13 residues. The CDR3 DNA follows: TGTGCCTGGAGTACGGGTCCGCGGGAAAAACTGTTTTTT. Translating gives CAWSTGPREKLFF.

CDR3 in amino acids: CASSLLPPGDLGATEAFF. Here the CDR3 DNA reads TGCGCCAGCAGCTTACTTCCCCCAGGGGATCTTGGGGCCACTGAAGCTTTCTTT. The rearrangement links TRBV5-1 to TRBJ1-1, with a possible D match to TRBD1 (6 bases). There are 18 residues in the CDR3. CDR1 and CDR2 from the germline V gene are SGHRS and YFSETQ. V lost 2 bases and J lost 4, with 24 bases in between.

The chain couples TRBV29-1 to TRBJ1-6; D call uncertain. The CDR3 runs to 13 residues. Germline lookup yields CDR1 SQVTM and CDR2 ANQGSEA. Trimming took 4 bases from V and 8 from J, leaving 12 bases between them. CDR3 sequence (DNA): TGCAGCGTTGGTGACCAACTCTATTCACCCCTCCACTTT. Translating it yields CSVGDQLYSPLHF.

The genes are TRBV10-2 and TRBJ2-7; 8 positions agree with TRBD2. The CDR3 sequence is 14 residues long. Looked up from germline, CDR1 is WSHSY and CDR2 is SAAADI. V lost 5 bases and J lost 7; bases outside the gene matches: 10. The CDR3 here is CASSTSGSPREQYF. As DNA, the CDR3 is TGCGCCAGCAGTACTAGCGGTTCTCCCCGGGAGCAGTACTTC.

V gene TRBV2 combines with J gene TRBJ1-6; D possibly corresponds to TRBD1 (5 bases). CDR3 length equals 18 residues. Germline loops: CDR1 SNHLY, CDR2 FYNNEI. Trimming removed 1 base from V and 6 bases from J, with 19 bases in between. CDR3 nucleotides: TGTGCCAGCAGTGAAGATTGGAGGCGGGGCCCCCTTAATTCACCCCTCCACTTT. This gives the protein CASSEDWRRGPLNSPLHF.

The chain carries TRBV5-1 and TRBJ2-1; D is tentatively TRBD1 or TRBD2 (5 bases each). V lost 1 base and J 0 bases, leaving 8 bases between the germline ends. Germline CDR1 SGHRS, CDR2 YFSETQ. This CDR3 has 15 amino acids. CDR3 residues: CASSLSGTSYNEQFF. The DNA for the CDR3 is TGCGCCAGCAGCTTGTCGGGGACCTCCTACAATGAGCAGTTCTTC.

This clone has more than one count but fewer than ten. The V call is TRBV7-2, the J call TRBJ2-3; D unresolved. CDR3 length: 16 residues. With 1 base removed from V and 0 bases from J, the gap between germline ends came to 11 bases. Germline V gives CDR1 SGHTA, CDR2 FQGNSA. The CDR3: CASSLGPGISTDTQYF. CDR3 sequence (DNA): TGTGCCAGCAGCTTAGGTCCTGGTATAAGCACAGATACGCAGTATTTT.

The chain joins TRBV7-2 to TRBJ1-2; TRBD1 matches 9 bases. With 5 bases clipped from V and 4 bases from J, the junction kept 5 bases outside the gene matches. CDR3 length equals 14 residues. Per germline, CDR1 SGHTA and CDR2 FQGNSA. For the CDR3, the DNA is TGTGCCAGCAGCGCACAGGGGGCCCCCTATGGCTACACCTTC. This encodes CASSAQGAPYGYTF. Full variable domain (missing parts from reference TRBV7-2 and TRBJ1-2): GAGVSQSPSNKVTEKGKDVELRCDPISGHTALYWYRQSLGQGLEFLIYFQGNSAPDKSGLPSDRFSAERTGGSVSTLTIQRTQQEDSAVYLCASSAQGAPYGYTFGSGTRLTVV.

V is TRBV7-2 and J is TRBJ1-5; no clear D. Trimming removed 1 base at V and 1 base at J, with 8 bases between. There are 15 residues in the CDR3. The germline V gene has CDR1 SGHTA and CDR2 FQGNSA. CDR3 sequence reads: CASSLEDGSNQPQHF. The CDR3 region has the DNA TGTGCCAGCAGCTTAGAGGACGGAAGCAATCAGCCCCAGCATTTT.

This clone was seen once. This CDR3 reads CASRPRDRAATNEKLFF. CDR3 in DNA: TGTGCCAGCAGACCTCGGGACAGGGCTGCAACTAATGAAAAACTGTTTTTT. The chain is built from TRBV7-8 and TRBJ1-4; 9 bases align to TRBD1. Germline CDR1 reads SGHVS; CDR2 reads FQNEAQ. Losses at the gene ends were 6 bases for V and 0 bases for J; bases not matched to a gene: 8. CDR3 length equals 17 residues.

This clone was found a few times. Other DNA sequences of this sample code for an identical CDR3. CDR3 sequence (DNA): TGTGCCAGCAGCCGGACCGTGAACTATGGCTACACCTTC. This gives the protein CASSRTVNYGYTF. The chain has TRBV7-8 and TRBJ1-2; D gene unclear. Germline V lookup: CDR1 SGHVS, CDR2 FQNEAQ. This CDR3 has 13 amino acids. V lost 5 bases and J 2 bases, leaving 9 bases between the germline ends. The full variable domain, its missing parts supplied by reference TRBV7-8 and TRBJ1-2, is GAGVSQSPRYKVAKRGQDVALRCDPISGHVSLFWYQQALGQGPEFLTYFQNEAQLDKSGLPSDRFFAERPEGSVSTLKIQRTQQEDSAVYLCASSRTVNYGYTFGSGTRLTVV.

This sequence joins TRBV29-1 and TRBJ1-5; D possibly corresponds to TRBD1 (5 bases). The germline CDR1 and CDR2 sequences are SQVTM and ANQGSEA. Trimming removed 4 bases at V and 2 bases at J, with 9 bases between. This CDR3 region has 13 residues. This CDR3 reads CSVVQGGNQPQHF. The CDR3 bases are TGCAGCGTTGTCCAGGGAGGCAATCAGCCCCAGCATTTT.

This clone was recorded once. The chain recombines TRBV2 with TRBJ1-5; D is possibly TRBD1 (5 bases). CDR3 size: 15 residues. Germline-derived CDR1 and CDR2 are SNHLY and FYNNEI. Trimming removed 6 bases at V and 3 bases at J, with 15 bases between. The CDR3 sequence is CASRKDQGSNQPQHF. CDR3 nucleotide sequence: TGTGCCAGCAGGAAGGACCAGGGATCCAATCAGCCCCAGCATTTT.

The chain joins TRBV25-1 to TRBJ2-7; no reliable D call. Per the germline V gene, CDR1 is MGHDK and CDR2 is SYGVNS. CDR3 size: 15 residues. With 5 bases removed from V and 0 bases from J, the gap between germline ends came to 14 bases. The CDR3 region has the DNA TGTGCCAGCAGTTCCCACAGTTCATCCTCCTACGAGCAGTACTTC. Protein product: CASSSHSSSSYEQYF.

J is TRBJ2-1 and V is TRBV28, with 10 nucleotides matching TRBD2. Germline V gene sequence: CDR1 MDHEN, CDR2 SYDVKM. With V trimmed by 10 bases and J by 4 bases, 10 bases remained unmatched. The CDR3 runs to 15 residues. The CDR3 reads CATLGTSGTYNEQFF. For the CDR3, the DNA is TGTGCCACCTTGGGCACTAGCGGGACATACAATGAGCAGTTCTTC.

The chain is built from TRBV7-2 and TRBJ1-2, with D possibly TRBD1 on 6 matching bases. Trimming removed 3 bases at V and 7 bases at J, with 15 bases between. This CDR3 contains 14 residues. Germline V gene data show CDR1 as SGHTA and CDR2 as FQGNSA. CDR3 coding DNA: TGTGCCAGCAGCTTCATGACGGTCAGGGGTGGCTACACCTTC. The encoded protein is CASSFMTVRGGYTF.

This chain uses TRBV11-1 with TRBJ1-5, with a tentative D call TRBD1 (5 bases). The germline gives CDR1 SGHAT, CDR2 FQDESV (reference sequence). V gave up 6 bases and J gave up 6 bases, with 12 bases separating them. The CDR3 runs 13 residues. The CDR3 loop is CASSRQRFQPQHF. CDR3 DNA sequence: TGTGCCAGCAGTCGACAGAGATTTCAGCCCCAGCATTTT.

The V call is TRBV5-1, the J call TRBJ1-1; D perhaps matches TRBD1 (5 bases). Germline CDR1 reads SGHRS; CDR2 reads YFSETQ. The CDR3 has 15 residues. V was shortened by 3 bases and J by 6 bases, with 18 bases between the two germline ends. The CDR3 loop is CASSSGQGSSPEAFF. The CDR3 DNA reads as TGCGCCAGCAGCTCTGGGCAGGGCTCTAGTCCTGAAGCTTTCTTT.

This chain links TRBV30 with TRBJ1-1, with D unresolved. V dropped 4 bases and J dropped 0 bases, with 12 bases sitting between them. CDR1 and CDR2 from the germline V gene are GTSNPN and SVGIG (reference sequence). There are 14 residues in the CDR3. The CDR3 bases are TGTGCCTGGACCAAGCTTCGGGTGAACACTGAAGCTTTCTTT. Amino acid sequence: CAWTKLRVNTEAFF.

J is TRBJ2-2 and V is TRBV6-5; a weak D match, TRBD1 (7 bases). This CDR3 comprises 16 residues. Germline V gives CDR1 MNHEY, CDR2 SVGAGI. V lost 4 bases to trimming and J lost 3 bases, with 15 bases between them. The DNA of the CDR3 is TGTGCCAGCAGTTCGGTACAGGGGAGGTACACCGGGGAGCTGTTTTTT. It translates to CASSSVQGRYTGELFF.